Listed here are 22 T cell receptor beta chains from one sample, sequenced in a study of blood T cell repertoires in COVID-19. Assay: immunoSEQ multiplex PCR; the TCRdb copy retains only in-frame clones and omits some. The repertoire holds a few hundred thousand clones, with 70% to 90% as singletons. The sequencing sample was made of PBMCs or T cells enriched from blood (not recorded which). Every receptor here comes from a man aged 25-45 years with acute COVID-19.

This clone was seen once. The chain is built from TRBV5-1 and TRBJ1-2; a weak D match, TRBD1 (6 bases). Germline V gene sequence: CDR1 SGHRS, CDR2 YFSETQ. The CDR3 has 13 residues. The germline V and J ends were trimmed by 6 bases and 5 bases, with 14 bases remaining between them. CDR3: CASTDRIGYGYTF. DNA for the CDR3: TGCGCCAGCACCGACAGGATAGGGTATGGCTACACCTTC.

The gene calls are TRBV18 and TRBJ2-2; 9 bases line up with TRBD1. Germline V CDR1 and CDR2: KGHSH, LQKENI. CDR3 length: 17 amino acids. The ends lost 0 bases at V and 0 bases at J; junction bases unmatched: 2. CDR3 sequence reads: CASSPPTGGTNTGELFF. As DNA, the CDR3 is TGTGCCAGCTCACCACCGACAGGGGGTACGAACACCGGGGAGCTGTTTTTT. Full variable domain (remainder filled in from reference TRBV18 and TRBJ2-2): NAGVMQNPRHLVRRRGQEARLRCSPMKGHSHVYWYRQLPEEGLKFMVYLQKENIIDESGMPKERFSAEFPKEGPSILRIQQVVRGDSAAYFCASSPPTGGTNTGELFFGEGSRLTVL.

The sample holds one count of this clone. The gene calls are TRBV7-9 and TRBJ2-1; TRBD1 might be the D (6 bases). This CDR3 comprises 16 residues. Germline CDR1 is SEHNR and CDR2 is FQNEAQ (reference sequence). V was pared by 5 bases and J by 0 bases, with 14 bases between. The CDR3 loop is CASSPARGSSYNEQFF. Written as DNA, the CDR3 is TGTGCCAGCAGCCCCGCAAGGGGGAGCTCCTACAATGAGCAGTTCTTC.

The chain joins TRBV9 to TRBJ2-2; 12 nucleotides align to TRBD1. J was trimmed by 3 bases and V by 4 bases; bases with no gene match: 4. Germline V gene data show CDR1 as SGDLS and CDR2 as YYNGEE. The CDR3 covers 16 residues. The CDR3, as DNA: TGTGCCAGCAGCCTGGGACAGGGGGCGTACACCGGGGAGCTGTTTTTT. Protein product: CASSLGQGAYTGELFF.

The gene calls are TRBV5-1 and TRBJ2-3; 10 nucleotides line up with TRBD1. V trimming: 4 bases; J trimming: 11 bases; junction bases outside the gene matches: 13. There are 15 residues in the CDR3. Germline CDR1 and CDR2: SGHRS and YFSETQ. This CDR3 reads CASSPEPGTGAGQYF. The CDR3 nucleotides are TGCGCCAGCAGCCCGGAACCCGGGACAGGGGCGGGGCAGTATTTT.

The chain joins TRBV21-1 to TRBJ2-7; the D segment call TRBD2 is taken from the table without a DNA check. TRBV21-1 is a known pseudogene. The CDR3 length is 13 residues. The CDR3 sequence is CASSKIPTPPGYF. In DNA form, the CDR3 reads TGTGCCAGCAGCAAAATCCCTACGCCGCCGGGATACTTC.

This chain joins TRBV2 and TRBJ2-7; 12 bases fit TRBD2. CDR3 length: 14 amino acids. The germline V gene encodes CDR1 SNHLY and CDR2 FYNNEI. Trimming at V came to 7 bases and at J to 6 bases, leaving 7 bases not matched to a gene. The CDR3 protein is CASTTLAGGGEQYF. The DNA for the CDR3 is TGTGCCAGCACAACACTAGCGGGGGGAGGCGAGCAGTACTTC.

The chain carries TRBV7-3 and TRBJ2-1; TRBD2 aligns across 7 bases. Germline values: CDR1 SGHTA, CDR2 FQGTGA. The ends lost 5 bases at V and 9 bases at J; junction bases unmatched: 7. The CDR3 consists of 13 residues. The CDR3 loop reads CASSLLTSSEQFF. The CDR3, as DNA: TGTGCCAGCAGCCTCCTGACTAGCAGTGAGCAGTTCTTC. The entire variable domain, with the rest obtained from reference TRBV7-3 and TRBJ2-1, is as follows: GAGVSQTPSNKVTEKGKYVELRCDPISGHTALYWYRQSLGQGPEFLIYFQGTGAADDSGLPNDRFFAVRPEGSVSTLKIQRTERGDSAVYLCASSLLTSSEQFFGPGTRLTVL.

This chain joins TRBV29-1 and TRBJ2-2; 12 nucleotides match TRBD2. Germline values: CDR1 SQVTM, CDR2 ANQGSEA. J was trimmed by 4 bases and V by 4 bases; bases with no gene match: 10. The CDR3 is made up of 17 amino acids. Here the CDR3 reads CSVGPSGGEVGTGELFF. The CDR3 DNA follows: TGCAGCGTTGGACCTAGCGGGGGGGAAGTTGGCACCGGGGAGCTGTTTTTT.

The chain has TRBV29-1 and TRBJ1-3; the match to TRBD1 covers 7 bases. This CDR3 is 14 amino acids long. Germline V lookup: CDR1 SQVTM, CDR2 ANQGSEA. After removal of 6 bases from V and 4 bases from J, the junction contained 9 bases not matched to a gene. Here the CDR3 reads CSVETGLGGNTIYF. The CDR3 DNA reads TGCAGCGTCGAGACAGGGCTGGGAGGAAACACCATATATTTT.

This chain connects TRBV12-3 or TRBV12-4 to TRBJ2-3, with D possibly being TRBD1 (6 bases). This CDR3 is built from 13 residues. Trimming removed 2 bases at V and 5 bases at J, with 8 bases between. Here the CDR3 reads CASSLSGEDTQYF. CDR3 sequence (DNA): TGTGCCAGCAGTTTATCAGGGGAAGATACGCAGTATTTT.

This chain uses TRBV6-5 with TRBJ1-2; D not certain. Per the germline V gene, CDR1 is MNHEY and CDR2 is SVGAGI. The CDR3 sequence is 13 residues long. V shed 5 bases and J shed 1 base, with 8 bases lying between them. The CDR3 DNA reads TGTGCCAGCAGTATGGCCTTTAACTATGGCTACACCTTC. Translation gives CASSMAFNYGYTF.

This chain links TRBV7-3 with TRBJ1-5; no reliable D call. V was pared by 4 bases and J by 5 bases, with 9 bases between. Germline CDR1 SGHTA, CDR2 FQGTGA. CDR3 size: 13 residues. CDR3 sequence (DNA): TGTGCCAGCAGCTCAGGTGGTGATCAGCCCCAGCATTTT. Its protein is CASSSGGDQPQHF.

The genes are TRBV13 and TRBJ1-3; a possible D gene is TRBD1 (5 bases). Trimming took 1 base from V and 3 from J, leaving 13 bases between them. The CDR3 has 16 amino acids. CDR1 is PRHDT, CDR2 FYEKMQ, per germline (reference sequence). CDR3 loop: CASSLEKGISGNTIYF. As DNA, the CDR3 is TGTGCCAGCAGCTTAGAGAAGGGGATAAGTGGAAACACCATATATTTT.

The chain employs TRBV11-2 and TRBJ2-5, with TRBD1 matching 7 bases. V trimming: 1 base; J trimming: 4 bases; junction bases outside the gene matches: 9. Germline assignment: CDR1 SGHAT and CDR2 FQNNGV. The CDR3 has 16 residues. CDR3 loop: CASSLGGQVPTETQYF. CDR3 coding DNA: TGTGCCAGCAGCTTAGGCGGACAGGTACCGACAGAGACCCAGTACTTC.

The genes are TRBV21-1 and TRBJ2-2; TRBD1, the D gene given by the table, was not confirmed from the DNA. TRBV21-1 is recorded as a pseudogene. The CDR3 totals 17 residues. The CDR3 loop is CASSKEQTRVTTGELFF. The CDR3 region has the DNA TGTGCCAGCAGCAAAGAGCAGACCAGGGTGACCACCGGGGAGCTGTTTTTT.

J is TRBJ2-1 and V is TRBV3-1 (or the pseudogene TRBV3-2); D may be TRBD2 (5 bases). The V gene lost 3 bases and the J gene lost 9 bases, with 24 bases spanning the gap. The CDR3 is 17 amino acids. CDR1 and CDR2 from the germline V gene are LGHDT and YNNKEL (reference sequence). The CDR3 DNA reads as TGTGCCAGCAGCCAGAACCCCTCCACTAGTTTAAAGGCTGAGCAGTTCTTC. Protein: CASSQNPSTSLKAEQFF.

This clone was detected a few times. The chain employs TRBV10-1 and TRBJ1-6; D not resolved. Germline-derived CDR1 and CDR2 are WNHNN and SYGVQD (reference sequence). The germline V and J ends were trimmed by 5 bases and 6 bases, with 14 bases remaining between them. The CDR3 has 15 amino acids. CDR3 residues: CASSPGPTLNSPLHF. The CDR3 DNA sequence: TGCGCCAGCAGTCCAGGCCCAACGCTTAATTCACCCCTCCACTTT.

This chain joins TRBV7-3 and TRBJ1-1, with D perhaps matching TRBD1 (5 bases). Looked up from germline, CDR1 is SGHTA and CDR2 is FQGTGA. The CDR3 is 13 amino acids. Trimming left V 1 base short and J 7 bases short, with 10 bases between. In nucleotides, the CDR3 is TGTGCCAGCAGCTTAAACAGGAATGATGAAGCTTTCTTT. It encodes CASSLNRNDEAFF.

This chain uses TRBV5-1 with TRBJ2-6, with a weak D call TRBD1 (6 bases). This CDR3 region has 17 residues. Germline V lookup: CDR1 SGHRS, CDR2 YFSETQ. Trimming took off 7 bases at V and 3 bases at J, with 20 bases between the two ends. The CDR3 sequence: CASGDPTGFGGANVLTF. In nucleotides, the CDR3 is TGCGCCAGCGGCGACCCGACAGGTTTCGGTGGGGCCAACGTCCTGACTTTC.

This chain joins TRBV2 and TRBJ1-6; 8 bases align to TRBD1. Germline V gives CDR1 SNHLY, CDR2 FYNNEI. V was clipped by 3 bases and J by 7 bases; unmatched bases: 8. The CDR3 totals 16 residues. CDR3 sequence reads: CASSEDRAVANSPLHF. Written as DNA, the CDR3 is TGTGCCAGCAGTGAGGACAGGGCTGTTGCCAATTCACCCCTCCACTTT.

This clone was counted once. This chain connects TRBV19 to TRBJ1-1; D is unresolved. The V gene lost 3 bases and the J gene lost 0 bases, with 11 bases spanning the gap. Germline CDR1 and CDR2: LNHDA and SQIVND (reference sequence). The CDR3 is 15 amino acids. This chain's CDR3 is CASSMGNSMNTEAFF. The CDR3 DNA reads TGTGCCAGTAGTATGGGTAACAGTATGAACACTGAAGCTTTCTTT.